One TCR beta chain is described in this entry. Its target is not known. The source of the sample is a study of shared clonotypes between healthy human individuals. Study-wide points: Sharing across four donors was highest in naive CD4 (around 5%) and lowest in memory CD8 (around 0.4%).

Across several immunoSEQ plates, the genomic DNA of each subset was split evenly. This table comes from immunoSEQ multiplex PCR, and its TCRdb copy is limited to in-frame clones, with some not included. The sample lists roughly 300,000 clones; around 79% were seen once. The V end was cut by 6 bases, the J end by 6 bases, with 25 bases between. In germline, CDR1 is SGDLS, CDR2 YYNGEE. CDR3 length: 16 residues. Specimen: memory CD4+ T cells sorted from blood. The subset denotes: CD45RA-negative fraction. This sequence originates from a man younger than 45 in good health. The chain employs TRBV9 and TRBJ2-7, with no clear D. CDR3 amino acids: CASTKTPNKGSVEQYF. The CDR3 DNA sequence: TGTGCCAGCACGAAAACTCCGAATAAGGGTTCGGTCGAGCAGTACTTC.